The present TCR beta chain was sequenced within a study of blood T cell repertoires in COVID-19. Sequencing used immunoSEQ multiplex PCR; TCRdb keeps in-frame clones, though not all of them. Among over 40,000 clones, 75% to 85% were seen once, and the ten largest hold around 8%. Trimming left V 1 base short and J 6 bases short, with 10 bases between. Germline lookup yields CDR1 MNHEY and CDR2 SVGAGI. This CDR3 has 13 residues. The chain is built from TRBV6-5 and TRBJ2-7; TRBD2 might be the D (5 bases). The receptor comes from a human donor in a cohort sampled during active COVID-19. The sequenced sample consisted of peripheral blood. Written as DNA, the CDR3 is TGTGCCAGCAGTTACTTGGCTAGCCGCGAGCAGTACTTC. Its translation is CASSYLASREQYF.